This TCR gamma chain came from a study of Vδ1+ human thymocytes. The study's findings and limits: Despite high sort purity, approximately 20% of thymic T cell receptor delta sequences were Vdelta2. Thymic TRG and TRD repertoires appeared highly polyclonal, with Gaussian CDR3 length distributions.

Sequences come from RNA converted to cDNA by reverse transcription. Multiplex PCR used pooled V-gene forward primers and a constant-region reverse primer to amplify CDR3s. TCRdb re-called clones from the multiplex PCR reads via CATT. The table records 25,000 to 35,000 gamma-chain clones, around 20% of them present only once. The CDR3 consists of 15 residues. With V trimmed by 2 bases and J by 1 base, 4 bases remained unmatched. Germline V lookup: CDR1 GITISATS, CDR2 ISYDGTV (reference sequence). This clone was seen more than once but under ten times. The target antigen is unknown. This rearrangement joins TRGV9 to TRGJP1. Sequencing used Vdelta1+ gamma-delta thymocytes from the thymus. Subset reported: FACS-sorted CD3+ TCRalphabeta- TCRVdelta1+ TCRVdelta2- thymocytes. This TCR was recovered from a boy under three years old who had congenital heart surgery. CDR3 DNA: TGTGCCTTGTGGGAGGAAGTTACCACTGGTTGGTTCAAGATATTT. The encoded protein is CALWEEVTTGWFKIF.